Listed below are T cell receptor beta chains from one sample, sequenced in a study of blood T cell repertoires in COVID-19. Generated by immunoSEQ multiplex PCR, the TCRdb table keeps only in-frame clones and is missing some. The sample shows almost 400,000 clones, over 75% of them seen only once. The material sequenced was PBMCs or T cells enriched from blood (not recorded which). The receptors come from a woman aged 25 to 39 with acute COVID-19. CDR3s include the opening cysteine and the closing phenylalanine or tryptophan. D genes are given only for firm matches. Not all rows give a size; the values are once, few, many and, for expanded clones, a class.

j_call clone_size v_call d_call cdr3_length cdr3_aa cdr3_nt
TRBJ1-1 once TRBV2 - 14 CASIPDILNTEAFF TGTGCCAGCATTCCGGACATATTGAACACTGAAGCTTTCTTT
TRBJ1-5 - TRBV7-2 - 13 CASSLTTGQPQHF TGTGCCAGCAGCTTAACCACAGGCCAGCCCCAGCATTTT
TRBJ1-4 - TRBV2 - 13 CASSGSRTEKLFF TGTGCCAGCAGTGGGAGCAGAACGGAAAAACTGTTTTTT
TRBJ1-2 - TRBV10-3 TRBD1 14 CAISELQGVYGYTF TGTGCCATCAGTGAGCTCCAGGGGGTCTATGGCTACACCTTC
TRBJ1-1 - TRBV29-1 - 14 CSAGSGSMNTEAFF TGCAGCGCGGGTTCAGGGTCCATGAACACTGAAGCTTTCTTT
TRBJ1-1 - TRBV5-1 - 14 CASSQQGGNTEAFF TGCGCCAGCAGCCAACAAGGGGGAAACACTGAAGCTTTCTTT
TRBJ1-2 - TRBV3-1/TRBV3-2 TRBD1 13 CASSPHGTDGYTF TGTGCCAGCAGCCCTCACGGGACAGATGGCTACACCTTC
TRBJ2-4 - TRBV11-2 - 14 CASSISQAGNIQYF TGTGCCAGCAGCATCTCTCAGGCAGGAAACATTCAGTACTTC
TRBJ1-1 - TRBV2 - 14 CASTGTRENTEAFF TGTGCCAGCACGGGGACAAGGGAAAACACTGAAGCTTTCTTT
TRBJ1-2 - TRBV6-5 - 16 CASSYSAGPLFYGYTF TGTGCCAGCAGTTACTCGGCAGGGCCACTATTCTATGGCTACACCTTC
TRBJ1-1 - TRBV19 - 13 CASSASMNTEAFF TGTGCCAGTAGTGCGTCGATGAACACTGAAGCTTTCTTT
TRBJ1-5 - TRBV9 - 15 CASSVDGTRNQPQHF TGTGCCAGCAGCGTAGACGGGACAAGAAATCAGCCCCAGCATTTT
TRBJ1-5 few TRBV10-2 - 15 CASSESQGRNQPQHF TGCGCCAGCAGTGAGTCCCAGGGGAGAAATCAGCCCCAGCATTTT
TRBJ2-2 - TRBV30 TRBD1 14 CAWRRQGVTGELFF TGTGCCTGGAGAAGGCAGGGGGTCACCGGGGAGCTGTTTTTT
TRBJ1-2 - TRBV24-1 - 12 CATSVATGGYTF TGTGCCACCAGTGTGGCGACAGGTGGCTACACCTTC
TRBJ1-1 - TRBV4-1 - 14 CASSRGVRDTEAFF TGCGCCAGCAGCCGGGGAGTAAGAGACACTGAAGCTTTCTTT
TRBJ1-2 - TRBV6-1 - 16 CASSEVWPAKNYGYTF TGTGCCAGCAGTGAGGTATGGCCAGCGAAAAACTATGGCTACACCTTC
TRBJ1-5 - TRBV19 TRBD1 18 CASSIFIRDRDFNQPQHF TGTGCCAGTAGTATCTTTATCAGGGACAGGGACTTTAATCAGCCCCAGCATTTT
TRBJ2-7 - TRBV6-5 TRBD2 15 CASRRFPSGGYEQYF TGTGCCAGCAGACGCTTTCCTAGCGGGGGTTACGAGCAGTACTTC
TRBJ1-1 - TRBV5-6 TRBD1 16 CASSFGTGGVNTEAFF TGTGCCAGCAGCTTCGGGACAGGGGGCGTGAACACTGAAGCTTTCTTT
TRBJ2-1 - TRBV9 TRBD2 19 CASSEPELGLAGVYNEQFF TGTGCCAGCAGCGAGCCGGAGTTGGGACTAGCGGGGGTATACAATGAGCAGTTCTTC
TRBJ2-7 - TRBV2 - 11 CASFTFYEQYF TGTGCCAGCTTCACATTCTACGAGCAGTACTTC
TRBJ1-2 - TRBV6-5 TRBD1 15 CASSTRQGGIYGYTF TGTGCCAGCAGTACTCGACAGGGGGGAATCTATGGCTACACCTTC
TRBJ2-6 - TRBV24-1 TRBD1 16 CATGQAAASGANVLTF TGTGCCACCGGACAGGCTGCGGCCTCTGGGGCCAACGTCCTGACTTTC
TRBJ2-3 - TRBV24-1 TRBD1 16 CATKGGTGGSTDTQYF TGTGCCACCAAGGGAGGGACAGGGGGAAGCACAGATACGCAGTATTTT
TRBJ1-2 - TRBV7-6 TRBD1 15 CASSLGEQGNYGYTF TGTGCCAGCAGCTTAGGCGAACAGGGGAACTATGGCTACACCTTC